Below are 17 T cell receptor beta chains sequenced from a single sample in a study of siplizumab effects on memory and regulatory T cells (dated by TCRdb to about 2019). Receptor libraries were prepared by the immunoSEQ multiplex PCR assay. TCRdb stores this immuneACCESS table with in-frame sequences only. Part of the clones is absent; in the studies checked, under half of the shortfall reflects unresolved V genes, and no reason is known for the rest. This sample holds tens of thousands of clones; about 87% were observed only once. The top ten clones comprise less than 2% of the sample. Sequenced: Tregs sorted from blood. These receptors were obtained from a human donor in good health.

This rearrangement joins TRBV27 to TRBJ2-7; 7 nucleotides line up with TRBD1. Germline-derived CDR1 and CDR2 are MNHEY and SMNVEV (reference sequence). V lost 8 bases, J lost 2 bases, and 12 bases stayed unmatched. This CDR3 has 15 residues. The CDR3: CASRTLGTAPYEQYF. The CDR3 nucleotides read TGTGCCAGCCGTACCTTGGGGACAGCGCCCTACGAGCAGTACTTC.

The rearrangement links TRBV6-5 to TRBJ1-3; D uncertain. The germline V gene has CDR1 MNHEY and CDR2 SVGAGI. V was clipped by 0 bases and J by 0 bases, with 9 bases between them. This CDR3 has 16 amino acids. The CDR3 here is CASSYSRQLSGNTIYF. The CDR3 nucleotides read TGTGCCAGCAGTTACTCGAGGCAACTCTCTGGAAACACCATATATTTT.

The chain has TRBV5-1 and TRBJ2-1; 10 bases agree with TRBD1. Germline V gene sequence: CDR1 SGHRS, CDR2 YFSETQ. This CDR3 region has 16 residues. J lost 6 bases, V lost 4 bases, and 10 bases had no gene match. The CDR3 bases are TGCGCCAGCAGCATAGGACAGGGGGTAGGGTTCAATGAGCAGTTCTTC. It yields the protein CASSIGQGVGFNEQFF.

Points on this clone: Other DNA variants within this sample encode the same CDR3. The chain employs TRBV7-9 and TRBJ1-2; D is uncertain. CDR3 size: 13 residues. Per germline, CDR1 SEHNR and CDR2 FQNEAQ (reference sequence). V lost 1 base and J 2 bases, leaving 5 bases between the germline ends. The CDR3 DNA is TGTGCCAGCAGCTTAGGGGGAAACTATGGCTACACCTTC. Translation gives CASSLGGNYGYTF. Supplemented by reference TRBV7-9 and TRBJ1-2, the full variable domain reads DTGVSQNPRHKITKRGQNVTFRCDPISEHNRLYWYRQTLGQGPEFLTYFQNEAQLEKSRLLSDRFSAERPKGSFSTLEIQRTEQGDSAMYLCASSLGGNYGYTFGSGTRLTVV.

The chain recombines TRBV11-1 with TRBJ1-2, with TRBD1 identical over 8 bases. Germline CDR1 is SGHAT and CDR2 is FQDESV (reference sequence). V lost 5 bases, J lost 4 bases, and 6 bases stayed unmatched. The CDR3 spans 14 residues. The CDR3 coding sequence is TGTGCCAGCAGCCACGGACAGGGCACCTATGGCTACACCTTC. Amino acid sequence: CASSHGQGTYGYTF.

This clone has just one count. The rearrangement links TRBV19 to TRBJ2-7, with 7 bases lining up with TRBD2. This CDR3 has 14 amino acids. Germline loops: CDR1 LNHDA, CDR2 SQIVND (reference sequence). V lost 0 bases, J lost 10 bases, and 9 bases stayed unmatched. CDR3 protein: CASSIENNGGRQYF. The CDR3 region has the DNA TGTGCCAGTAGTATAGAAAATAACGGGGGGAGACAGTACTTC.

The chain couples TRBV5-5 to TRBJ2-2; the match to TRBD1 covers 10 bases. This CDR3 has 16 residues. Germline assignment: CDR1 SGHKS and CDR2 YYEKEE (reference sequence). Trimming at V came to 4 bases and at J to 3 bases, leaving 6 bases not matched to a gene. The CDR3 is CASSNDRGRYTGELFF. The CDR3 DNA reads as TGTGCCAGCAGCAACGACAGGGGGCGGTACACCGGGGAGCTGTTTTTT.

The gene calls are TRBV5-6 and TRBJ1-5, with 7 bases matching TRBD1. CDR3 length equals 14 residues. J gave up 4 bases and V 4 bases, and 5 bases lay outside the gene matches. Germline CDR1 is SGHDT and CDR2 is YYEEEE. The CDR3 reads CASSPGTVNQPQHF. The CDR3, as DNA: TGTGCCAGCAGCCCCGGGACAGTAAATCAGCCCCAGCATTTT.

The J gene is TRBJ2-5, the V gene TRBV6-1; 11 bases agree with TRBD2. The junction had 9 bases not matched to a gene; V was cut back by 7 bases and J by 5 bases. Germline CDR1 and CDR2: MNHNS and SASEGT. The CDR3 runs 15 residues. CDR3 region: CASKVWASGGETQYF. The CDR3 nucleotides read TGTGCCAGCAAGGTTTGGGCTAGCGGGGGGGAGACCCAGTACTTC.

The CDR3 DNA is TGTGCCAGCAGTGAAAGGGCCCTCCCGAACACTGAAGCTTTCTTT. Encoded protein: CASSERALPNTEAFF. The chain has TRBV2 and TRBJ1-1; D gene uncertain. This CDR3 region has 15 residues. V lost 2 bases and J 1 base, leaving 11 bases between the germline ends. The V gene's germline CDR1 is SNHLY and CDR2 FYNNEI.

The rearrangement links TRBV18 to TRBJ1-6, with D perhaps matching TRBD1 (5 bases). The CDR3 length is 15 residues. Trimming took 2 bases from V and 7 from J, leaving 12 bases between them. Germline V CDR1 and CDR2: KGHSH, LQKENI. This CDR3 reads CASSPGAVTNSPLHF. The CDR3 DNA sequence: TGTGCCAGCTCACCAGGGGCAGTGACCAATTCACCCCTCCACTTT.

This sequence joins TRBV28 and TRBJ2-3; D is uncertain. V shed 2 bases and J shed 10 bases, with 7 bases lying between them. Germline V gives CDR1 MDHEN, CDR2 SYDVKM. The length of the CDR3 is 11 residues. The CDR3 region is CASSLRTSQYF. CDR3 DNA: TGTGCCAGCAGTTTACGGACCTCGCAGTATTTT.

This chain links TRBV11-2 with TRBJ2-1, with D unclear. With 1 base removed from V and 2 bases from J, the gap between germline ends came to 9 bases. The CDR3 has 15 residues. The germline V gene has CDR1 SGHAT and CDR2 FQNNGV. CDR3 sequence (DNA): TGTGCCAGCAGCTTAGGTGGCGGCCCCTACAATGAGCAGTTCTTC. Its protein is CASSLGGGPYNEQFF.

This clone came up a few times. The rearrangement uses TRBV19 and TRBJ1-2; D is ambiguous. V gave up 4 bases and J gave up 3 bases, with 15 bases separating them. The CDR3 sequence is 15 residues long. Germline-derived CDR1 and CDR2 are LNHDA and SQIVND (reference sequence). CDR3 residues: CASSTTQTAYYGYTF. The DNA of the CDR3 is TGTGCCAGTAGTACAACCCAGACGGCCTACTATGGCTACACCTTC.

This clone was recorded once. The chain is built from TRBV10-2 and TRBJ1-3, with 8 nucleotides matching TRBD1. The CDR3 consists of 14 residues. V shed 4 bases, J shed 7 bases, and the junction held 6 bases outside the gene matches. CDR1 and CDR2 (germline): WSHSY, SAAADI. The CDR3 here is CASSVGQGANTIYF. DNA for the CDR3: TGCGCCAGCAGTGTTGGGCAGGGGGCGAACACCATATATTTT.

The chain couples TRBV18 to TRBJ2-1; TRBD1 aligns across 7 bases. V gave up 5 bases and J gave up 8 bases; unmatched junction bases: 6. This CDR3 contains 13 residues. CDR1 is KGHSH, CDR2 LQKENI, per germline. The CDR3 here is CASSIFTGDEQFF. As DNA, the CDR3 is TGTGCCAGCTCAATATTTACAGGGGATGAGCAGTTCTTC.

This chain joins TRBV6-6 and TRBJ2-2, with a possible D match to TRBD2 (6 bases). The CDR3 covers 13 residues. Germline V lookup: CDR1 MNHNY, CDR2 SVGAGI (reference sequence). V lost 6 bases and J 5 bases, leaving 10 bases between the germline ends. CDR3 in DNA: TGTGCCAGCAGCACCGCGGGAACCGGGGAGCTGTTTTTT. Translation: CASSTAGTGELFF.